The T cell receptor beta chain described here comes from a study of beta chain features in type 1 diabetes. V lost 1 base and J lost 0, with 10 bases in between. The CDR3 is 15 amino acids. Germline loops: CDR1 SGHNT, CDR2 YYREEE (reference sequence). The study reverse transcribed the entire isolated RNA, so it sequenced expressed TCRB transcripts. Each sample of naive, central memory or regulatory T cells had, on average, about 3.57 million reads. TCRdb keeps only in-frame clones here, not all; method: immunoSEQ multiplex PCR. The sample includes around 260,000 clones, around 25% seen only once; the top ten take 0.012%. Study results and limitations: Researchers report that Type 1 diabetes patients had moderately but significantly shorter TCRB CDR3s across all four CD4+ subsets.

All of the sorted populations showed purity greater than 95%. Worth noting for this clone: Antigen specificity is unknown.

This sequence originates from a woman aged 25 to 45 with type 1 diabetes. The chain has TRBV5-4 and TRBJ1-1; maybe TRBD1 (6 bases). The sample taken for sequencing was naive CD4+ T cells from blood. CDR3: CASSLRDTLNTEAFF. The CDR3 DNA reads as TGTGCCAGCAGCTTGAGGGACACCTTGAACACTGAAGCTTTCTTT.